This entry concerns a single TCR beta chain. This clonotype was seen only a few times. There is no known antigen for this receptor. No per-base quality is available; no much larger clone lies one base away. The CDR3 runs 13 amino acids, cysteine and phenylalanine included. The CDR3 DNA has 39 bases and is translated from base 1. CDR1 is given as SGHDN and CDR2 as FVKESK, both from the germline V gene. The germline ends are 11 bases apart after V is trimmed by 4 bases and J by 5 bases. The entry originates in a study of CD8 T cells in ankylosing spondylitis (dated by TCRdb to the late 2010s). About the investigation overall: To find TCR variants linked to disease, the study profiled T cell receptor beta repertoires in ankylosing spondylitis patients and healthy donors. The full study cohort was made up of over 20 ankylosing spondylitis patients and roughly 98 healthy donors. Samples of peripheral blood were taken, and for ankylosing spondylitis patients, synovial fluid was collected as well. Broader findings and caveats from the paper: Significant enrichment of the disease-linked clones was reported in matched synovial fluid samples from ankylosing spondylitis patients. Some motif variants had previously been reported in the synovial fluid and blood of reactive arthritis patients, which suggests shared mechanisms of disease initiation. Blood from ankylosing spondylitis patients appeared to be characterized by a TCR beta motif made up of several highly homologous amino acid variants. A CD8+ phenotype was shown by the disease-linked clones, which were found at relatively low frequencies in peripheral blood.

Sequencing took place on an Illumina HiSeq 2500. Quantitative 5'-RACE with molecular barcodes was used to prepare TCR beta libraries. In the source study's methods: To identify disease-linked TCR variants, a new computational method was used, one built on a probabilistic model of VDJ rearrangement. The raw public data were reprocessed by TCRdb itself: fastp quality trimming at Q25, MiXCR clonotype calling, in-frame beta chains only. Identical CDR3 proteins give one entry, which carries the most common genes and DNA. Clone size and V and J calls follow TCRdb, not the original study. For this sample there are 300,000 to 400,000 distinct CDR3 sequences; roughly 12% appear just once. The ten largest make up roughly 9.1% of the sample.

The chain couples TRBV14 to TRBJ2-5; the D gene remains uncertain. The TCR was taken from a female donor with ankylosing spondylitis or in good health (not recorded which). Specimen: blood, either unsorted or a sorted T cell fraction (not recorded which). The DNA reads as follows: TGTGCCAGCAGCCGATCCAGGTTGGAGACCCAGTACTTC. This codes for CASSRSRLETQYF.